This is a list of T cell receptor beta chains from one sample in a study of T cells in localized non-small cell lung cancer. Data came from immunoSEQ multiplex PCR; TCRdb stores just in-frame clones and leaves some out. Of some 16,000 clones in the sample, 70% to 90% are singletons; the top ten hold 25% to 30%. Sample: peripheral blood, taken before any cancer treatment. These receptors originate from a female donor aged 60 or older with stage III squamous cell lung carcinoma. Both conserved end residues are part of each CDR3. Fields, in order: J gene, V gene, CDR3 length, clone size, D gene, CDR3 protein, CDR3 DNA. A D gene is named only where the DNA matches it firmly. The size entry is marked missing in some rows and otherwise reads once, few, many or a size class.

>TRBJ2-7|TRBV10-3|13|.|.
CAATGRRSYEQYF
TGTGCCGCCACCGGTCGCAGGTCCTACGAGCAGTACTTC
>TRBJ2-3|TRBV5-1|16|.|TRBD1
CASSLATGGAGDTQYF
TGCGCCAGCAGCTTGGCTACAGGGGGCGCAGGAGATACGCAGTATTTT
>TRBJ1-5|TRBV6-5|15|.|.
CASRRNRYSNQPQHF
TGTGCCAGCAGAAGGAATCGATATAGCAATCAGCCCCAGCATTTT
>TRBJ1-1|TRBV5-4|13|.|.
CASSLDAIGEAFF
TGTGCCAGCAGCTTAGACGCGATCGGGGAAGCTTTCTTT
>TRBJ1-2|TRBV28|14|.|TRBD1
CASRSGQGTYGYTF
TGTGCCAGCAGATCCGGACAGGGGACCTATGGCTACACCTTC
>TRBJ2-2|TRBV5-1|14|.|.
CASSLGSNTGELFF
TGCGCCAGCAGCTTGGGTTCGAACACCGGGGAGCTGTTTTTT
>TRBJ1-2|TRBV28|15|once|.
CASSDPPGAGDGYTF
TGTGCCAGCAGTGATCCTCCTGGGGCAGGGGATGGCTACACCTTC
>TRBJ2-7|TRBV2|12|few|.
CASSEARTRRYF
TGTGCCAGCAGTGAAGCAAGGACGAGGAGGTACTTC
>TRBJ1-4|TRBV6-5|13|.|.
CATNTGRHEKLFF
TGTGCCACCAATACAGGGCGTCATGAAAAACTGTTTTTT
>TRBJ1-1|TRBV21-1|16|once|.
CASSETRYTIRTEAFF
TGTGCCAGCAGCGAAACGCGCTACACAATTCGCACTGAAGCTTTCTTT
>TRBJ2-5|TRBV9|15|.|TRBD2
CASSGSGGIQETQYF
TGTGCCAGCAGCGGTAGCGGGGGCATTCAAGAGACCCAGTACTTC
>TRBJ2-4|TRBV28|16|.|.
CASSLFGSGAKNIQYF
TGTGCCAGCAGTTTATTTGGATCAGGGGCCAAAAACATTCAGTACTTC
>TRBJ2-5|TRBV5-6|15|.|TRBD2
CASSVRIAGVETQYF
TGTGCCAGCAGCGTGCGAATAGCGGGAGTGGAGACCCAGTACTTC
>TRBJ2-5|TRBV5-5|12|.|.
CASSWTQETQYF
TGTGCCAGCAGCTGGACCCAAGAGACCCAGTACTTC
>TRBJ2-5|TRBV25-1|13|.|.
CASSEWGEETQYF
TGTGCCAGCAGTGAATGGGGGGAAGAGACCCAGTACTTC
>TRBJ2-2|TRBV30|14|.|TRBD1
CAWAGTGGIGELFF
TGTGCCTGGGCCGGGACAGGGGGTATCGGGGAGCTGTTTTTT
>TRBJ2-3|TRBV6-5|16|.|TRBD1
CASSYATGDHTDTQYF
TGTGCCAGCAGTTACGCAACAGGGGATCATACAGATACGCAGTATTTT
>TRBJ2-2|TRBV7-2|14|.|.
CASRGWSGTGELFF
TGTGCCAGCAGAGGGTGGTCAGGGACCGGGGAGCTGTTTTTT
>TRBJ2-7|TRBV4-2|15|.|TRBD2
CASSQSTSPTYEQYF
TGTGCCAGCAGCCAATCGACTAGCCCCACCTACGAGCAGTACTTC
>TRBJ2-1|TRBV7-9|15|.|.
CASILIAGSYNEQFF
TGTGCCAGCATTTTAATCGCGGGCTCCTACAATGAGCAGTTCTTC
>TRBJ1-2|TRBV27|16|.|TRBD1
CASSLAGTGGLYGYTF
TGTGCCAGCAGTTTAGCCGGGACAGGGGGCCTCTATGGCTACACCTTC
>TRBJ1-1|TRBV9|13|.|.
CASSLEMNTEAFF
TGTGCCAGCAGCCTCGAGATGAACACTGAAGCTTTCTTT
>TRBJ2-4|TRBV2|12|.|.
CASSGDGDIQYF
TGTGCCAGCAGTGGGGACGGGGACATTCAGTACTTC
>TRBJ2-1|TRBV28|10|.|.
CASTGNEQFF
TGTGCCAGCACTGGAAATGAGCAGTTCTTC
>TRBJ1-2|TRBV2|14|.|.
CASSLSQGNYGYTF
TGTGCCAGCTCATTAAGCCAGGGAAACTATGGCTACACCTTC
>TRBJ1-1|TRBV19|13|.|.
CASSKGQNTEAFF
TGTGCCAGTAGTAAGGGGCAGAACACTGAAGCTTTCTTT
>TRBJ1-2|TRBV6-6|14|.|TRBD1
CASSRLAGGEGYTF
TGTGCCAGCAGTCGCCTAGCAGGGGGGGAGGGCTACACCTTC
>TRBJ1-6|TRBV5-4|15|.|.
CASSAPGRTNSPLHF
TGTGCCAGCAGCGCTCCGGGACGGACCAATTCACCCCTCCACTTT
>TRBJ1-2|TRBV5-1|13|.|.
CASSLTAGDGYTF
TGCGCCAGCAGCTTGACGGCAGGGGATGGCTACACCTTC
>TRBJ2-2|TRBV7-2|16|.|TRBD1
CASSLFGTANTGELFF
TGTGCCAGCAGCTTATTTGGGACAGCGAACACCGGGGAGCTGTTTTTT